The clone carrying this T cell receptor (beta chain) was observed many times. Its antigen is undetermined. This CDR3 has 12 amino acids. Deletions cut 6 bases from V and 6 bases from J, with 12 bases between. The source of the sample is a study of identical twins. Study-wide points: Carriage of fewer insertions was seen in abundant cord blood beta clonotypes, whereas memory repertoires showed none.

TCRdb ran MiXCR on the 5' RACE reads and lists one entry per CDR3 protein. The sample carries around 500,000 distinct CDR3 sequences, 14% recorded once. These records were also assigned to another study, of yellow fever vaccine responses in identical twins.

Sequencing was done on a sample of CD4+ T cells sorted from blood. The rearrangement joins TRBV12-3 or TRBV12-4 to TRBJ2-7; maybe TRBD2 (6 bases). The sequence came from a woman under 30 in good health. CDR3 sequence reads: CASSPQGGEQYF. The DNA of the CDR3 is TGTGCCAGCAGCCCTCAGGGAGGCGAGCAGTACTTC.